This passage covers 7 T cell receptor beta chains from one sample sequenced in a study of T cells in women clearing cervical HPV infection. The table came from immunoSEQ multiplex PCR; TCRdb's copy has only in-frame clones and leaves some out. The sample shows tens of thousands of clones, and approximately 1.4% sits with its ten largest clones. The source material was blood buffy coat. All receptors come from a woman aged 18-70 years with a cervical HPV16 infection that either progressed to CIN3+ or cleared (not recorded which).

In regard to this clone: The CDR3 is cut off 3 residues early in the read; its end comes from the germline J gene. Different DNA sequences within this sample yield the same CDR3. The J gene is TRBJ1-2, the V gene TRBV5-1; D perhaps matches TRBD1 (5 bases). The CDR3 runs 13 residues. Germline V gives CDR1 SGHRS, CDR2 YFSETQ. V was cut by 3 bases and J by 4 bases, with 10 bases left in between. This chain's CDR3 is CASSSTTAYGYTF. The CDR3 DNA, read in part, is TGCGCCAGCAGCTCCACGACAGCCTATGGC.

For this clone: Read coverage stops 3 residues before the CDR3 terminus; the germline J gene supplies the remainder. The chain combines TRBV2 with TRBJ2-7; 8 bases match TRBD1. The CDR3 is 14 amino acids. The germline V gene has CDR1 SNHLY and CDR2 FYNNEI. V dropped 4 bases and J dropped 0; count of bases not matched to a gene: 2. CDR3 amino acids: CASSGQGRSYEQYF. The CDR3 bases that were read are TGTGCCAGCAGTGGACAGGGGCGCTCCTACGAG.

As to this clone: With the read ending 3 residues before the CDR3 end, the germline J gene is used to fill in that end. The chain has TRBV7-2 and TRBJ2-5; D perhaps matches TRBD1 (6 bases). The CDR3 runs to 13 residues. Trimming pared 6 bases from V and 4 bases from J, leaving 12 bases between. CDR1 and CDR2 (germline): SGHTA, FQGNSA. Here the CDR3 reads CASRSTGTETQYF. The covered CDR3 bases are TGTGCCAGCAGGTCTACAGGGACAGAGACC.

With respect to this clone: The CDR3 goes on 3 residues after the read ends, and that part is filled in from the germline J gene. The chain recombines TRBV7-2 with TRBJ2-5; no clear D. CDR3 length equals 15 residues. The germline V gene encodes CDR1 SGHTA and CDR2 FQGNSA. The V gene lost 4 bases and the J gene lost 2 bases, with 14 bases spanning the gap. The CDR3 sequence: CASSSPTPTQETQYF. The DNA read from the CDR3 is TGTGCCAGCAGCTCACCGACTCCAACTCAAGAGACC.

With respect to this clone: The read terminates 3 residues ahead of where the CDR3 ends, so the germline J gene completes it. This chain connects TRBV20-1 to TRBJ2-7, with a weak D call TRBD1 (6 bases). The germline V and J ends were trimmed by 1 base and 3 bases, with 7 bases remaining between them. Germline lookup yields CDR1 DFQATT and CDR2 SNEGSKA (reference sequence). CDR3 length: 12 amino acids. The sequenced CDR3 bases are TGCAGTGCTAGAGTGGACAGCTACGAG. This codes for CSARVDSYE. Given in full, the CDR3 is CSARVDSYEQYF.

As concerns this clone: The CDR3 end is not reached by the read, which stops 3 residues before it; the germline J gene fills it in. The V gene is TRBV19, the J gene TRBJ1-2; 8 positions match TRBD1. The trim removed 4 bases at V and 7 bases at J, leaving 8 bases unmatched. The V gene's germline CDR1 is LNHDA and CDR2 SQIVND (reference sequence). The CDR3 is 14 amino acids. The CDR3 DNA, read in part, is TGTGCCAGTAGTAAGGGGCAGGGGGCCATTGGC. Translating it yields CASSKGQGAIG. The CDR3 in its entirety is CASSKGQGAIGYTF. The full variable domain, in which reference TRBV19 and TRBJ1-2 provide the parts outside the CDR3, is DGGITQSPKYLFRKEGQNVTLSCEQNLNHDAMYWYRQDPGQGLRLIYYSQIVNDFQKGDIAEGYSVSREKKESFPLTVTSAQKNPTAFYLCASSKGQGAIGYTFGSGTRLTVV.

Comment on this clone: The read terminates 3 residues before the CDR3 end, so the remaining end is supplied by the germline J gene. The rearrangement links TRBV19 to TRBJ2-7; D is possibly TRBD1 (7 bases). The CDR3 covers 14 residues. The ends were cut back, 6 bases at V and 3 bases at J, with 15 bases in the middle. Per the germline V gene, CDR1 is LNHDA and CDR2 is SQIVND (reference sequence). The chain's CDR3 is CASRKSRGDYEQYF. The DNA read from the CDR3 is TGTGCCAGTAGGAAGAGCAGGGGGGACTACGAG.